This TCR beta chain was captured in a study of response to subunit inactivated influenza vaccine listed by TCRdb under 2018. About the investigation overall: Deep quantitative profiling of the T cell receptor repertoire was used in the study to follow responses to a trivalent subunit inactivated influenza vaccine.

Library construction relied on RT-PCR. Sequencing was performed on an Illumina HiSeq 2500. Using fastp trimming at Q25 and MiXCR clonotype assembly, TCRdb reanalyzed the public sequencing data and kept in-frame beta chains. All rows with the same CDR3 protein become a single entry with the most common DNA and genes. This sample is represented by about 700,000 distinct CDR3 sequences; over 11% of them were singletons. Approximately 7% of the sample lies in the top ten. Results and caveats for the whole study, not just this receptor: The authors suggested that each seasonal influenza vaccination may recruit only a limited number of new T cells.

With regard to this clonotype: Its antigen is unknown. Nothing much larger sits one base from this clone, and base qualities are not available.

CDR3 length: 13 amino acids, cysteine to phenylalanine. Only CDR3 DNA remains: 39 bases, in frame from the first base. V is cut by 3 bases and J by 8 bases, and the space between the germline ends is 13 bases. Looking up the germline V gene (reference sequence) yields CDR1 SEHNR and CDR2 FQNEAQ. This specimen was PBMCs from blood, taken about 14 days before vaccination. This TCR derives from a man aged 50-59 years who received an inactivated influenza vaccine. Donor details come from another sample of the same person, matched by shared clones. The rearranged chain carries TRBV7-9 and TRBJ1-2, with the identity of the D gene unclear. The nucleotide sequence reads TGTGCCAGCAGCTTTGTGTCTCTCCGAGGCTACACCTTC. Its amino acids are CASSFVSLRGYTF.